Listed below are T cell receptor beta chains from one sample, sequenced in a study of Graves' ophthalmopathy and Graves' hyperthyroidism. One entry per CDR3 protein results from TCRdb running MiXCR on the multiplex PCR reads. The table has some 520,000 distinct CDR3 sequences, approximately 14% seen once. The sequenced material came from blood. These TCRs come from a woman aged 25 to 39 with Graves' ophthalmopathy. Each CDR3 is given without its conserved first and last residue. Each record gives: V gene, J gene, clone size, CDR3 protein. Clone size is given for some rows only: seen once, a few or many times, or a class if the clone is expanded.

TRBV11-2	TRBJ2-7	many	ASSLVAGPTLSYEQY
TRBV12-5	TRBJ2-5	many	ASGLTRGRREETQY
TRBV7-2	TRBJ2-5	many	ASSPGISQTQY
TRBV12-3/TRBV12-4	TRBJ2-5	many	ASSFRLGLAGVIRETQY
TRBV5-6	TRBJ2-7	many	ASSLRGRKPYEQY
TRBV12-3/TRBV12-4	TRBJ2-4	many	ASSEVGVLAKNIQY
TRBV12-3/TRBV12-4	TRBJ2-2	many	ASSLGRRTGELF
TRBV11-3	TRBJ1-3	many	ASSLGGGPGNTIY
TRBV6-1	TRBJ2-2	many	ASSVGSTGELF
TRBV28	TRBJ1-2	many	ASSADDYGYT
TRBV5-1	TRBJ2-2	many	ASSGLAGTGELF
TRBV7-8	TRBJ2-7	many	ASSRGPGNYEQY
TRBV3-1	TRBJ2-7	.	ASSFSYRLAGDYEQY
TRBV15	TRBJ1-5	many	ATSRASTGLNQPQH
TRBV28	TRBJ2-7	many	ASSPLAGVVHEQY
TRBV29-1	TRBJ1-5	many	SVNPGGNQPQH
TRBV12-3/TRBV12-4	TRBJ1-2	many	ASSEDRVSIYGYT
TRBV6-5	TRBJ1-5	few	ASSYSFRDRSNQPQH
TRBV7-2	TRBJ1-6	many	ASSDRTNSPLH
TRBV2	TRBJ2-4	many	ASRGDRDVENIQY
TRBV7-9	TRBJ1-1	few	ASLPWGETEAF
TRBV18	TRBJ2-6	few	ASSPKGRTYSGANVLT